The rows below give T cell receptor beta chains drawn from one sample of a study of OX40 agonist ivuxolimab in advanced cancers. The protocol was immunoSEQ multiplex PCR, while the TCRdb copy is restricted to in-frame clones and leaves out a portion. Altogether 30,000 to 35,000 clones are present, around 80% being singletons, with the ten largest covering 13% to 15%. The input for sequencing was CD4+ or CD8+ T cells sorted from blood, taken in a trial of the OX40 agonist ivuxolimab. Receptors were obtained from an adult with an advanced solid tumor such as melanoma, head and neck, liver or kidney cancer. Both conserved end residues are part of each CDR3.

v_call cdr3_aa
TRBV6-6 CASVEGTFAYEQYF
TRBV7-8 CASSFSGTPGYEQYF
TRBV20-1 CSAREVEQYF
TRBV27 CASSFPGSNTGELFF
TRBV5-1 CASRTSTGATGELFF
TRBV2 CASSPRLLSTSVLYGYTF
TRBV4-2 CASSHPRGVRYQETQYF
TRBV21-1 CASSSKDRDLPPLHF
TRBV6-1 CASSEQVVGYEQYF
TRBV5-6 CASSLGSGSGKTQYF
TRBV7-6 CATSYSGSGEQYF
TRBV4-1 CASSRGRGGDTQYF
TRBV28 CASTGGNYGYTF
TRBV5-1 CASSLAPAQPQHF
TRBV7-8 CASSPRDASNWAQYF
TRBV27 CASSFTGVETQYF
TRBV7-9 CASLEAGPYNEQFF
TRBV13 CASSLTTGPYEQYF
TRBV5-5 CASSQGLNTEAFF
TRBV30 CAWSVGTGVYEQYF
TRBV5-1 CASSLASSPEAFF
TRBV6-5 CASRDRGRLTDTQYF
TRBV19 CANPAGGRGGNYGYTF
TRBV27 CASSLIWQGVGYEQYF
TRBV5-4 CASSLAGRETQYF
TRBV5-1 CASSLDRGPEQYF
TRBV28 CASSSLLTGRSGEQFF
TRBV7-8 CASSLTSRNSNQPQHF
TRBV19 CASSILGGGNEQFF
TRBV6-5 CASSEAELSEQYF
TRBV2 CASSARTRTSPLQPGGDGTQYF
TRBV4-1 CASSQNAYYEQYF
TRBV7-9 CASSPWTSGSYEQYF
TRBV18 CASSPWTRNTEAFF
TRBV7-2 CASTTPNTEETQYF
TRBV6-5 CASSPRGGNEKLFF
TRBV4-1 CASSQGIMNQETQYF
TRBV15 CATGTGQGASNQPQHF
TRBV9 CASSVTRGETQYF
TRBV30 CAWSPPGNTIYF
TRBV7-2 CASSLLQGASMGTEAFF
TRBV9 CASSVAGDGELFF